The rows below give T cell receptor beta chains drawn from one sample of a study of human T cells and chemical hapten exposure. TCRdb reprocessed the RACE reads with MiXCR, giving one entry per CDR3 protein. The repertoire holds around 200,000 distinct CDR3 sequences, roughly a quarter seen once, with approximately 2.5% in the top ten. The sample here was whole blood, taken in connection with sensitization to the hapten diphenylcyclopropenone (DPC). The receptors here all came from a middle-aged woman with alopecia areata. Some clones in this sample may be carry-over from other donors' samples. CDR3s include the opening cysteine and the closing phenylalanine or tryptophan. Each record gives: V gene, CDR3 length, J gene, CDR3 protein.

V gene: TRBV5-6
CDR3 length: 14
J gene: TRBJ2-2
CDR3 protein: CASSSRGGTGELFF

V gene: TRBV6-2/TRBV6-3
CDR3 length: 13
J gene: TRBJ1-5
CDR3 protein: CASSEQERQPQHF

V gene: TRBV15
CDR3 length: 14
J gene: TRBJ2-1
CDR3 protein: CATGLSGSYNEQFF

V gene: TRBV20-1
CDR3 length: 10
J gene: TRBJ1-5
CDR3 protein: CSAPGRPQHF

V gene: TRBV7-9
CDR3 length: 14
J gene: TRBJ1-4
CDR3 protein: CASSPGQLNEKLFF

V gene: TRBV27
CDR3 length: 15
J gene: TRBJ2-7
CDR3 protein: CASSLLGRSDYEQYF

V gene: TRBV5-1
CDR3 length: 14
J gene: TRBJ2-7
CDR3 protein: CASSRDRGLGEQYF

V gene: TRBV24-1
CDR3 length: 12
J gene: TRBJ2-2
CDR3 protein: CATGPEVGELFF

V gene: TRBV5-1
CDR3 length: 14
J gene: TRBJ2-1
CDR3 protein: CASSLSPSYNEQFF

V gene: TRBV5-6
CDR3 length: 12
J gene: TRBJ2-7
CDR3 protein: CASSLVEGEQYF

V gene: TRBV20-1
CDR3 length: 16
J gene: TRBJ1-3
CDR3 protein: CSARAPVGIAGNTIYF

V gene: TRBV25-1
CDR3 length: 15
J gene: TRBJ2-7
CDR3 protein: CASSQPGGLSYEQYF

V gene: TRBV12-3/TRBV12-4
CDR3 length: 15
J gene: TRBJ2-3
CDR3 protein: CASRVTSGPPDTQYF

V gene: TRBV29-1
CDR3 length: 13
J gene: TRBJ2-7
CDR3 protein: CSVGREATYEQYF

V gene: TRBV5-1
CDR3 length: 11
J gene: TRBJ2-5
CDR3 protein: CASRGEETQYF

V gene: TRBV15
CDR3 length: 13
J gene: TRBJ1-4
CDR3 protein: CATSRGGKEKLFF

V gene: TRBV7-8
CDR3 length: 15
J gene: TRBJ2-7
CDR3 protein: CASSLVPRTPYEQYF

V gene: TRBV6-2/TRBV6-3
CDR3 length: 15
J gene: TRBJ2-7
CDR3 protein: CASSTTSDRGNEQYF

V gene: TRBV29-1
CDR3 length: 13
J gene: TRBJ1-6
CDR3 protein: CSVGERGNSPLHF

V gene: TRBV5-4
CDR3 length: 12
J gene: TRBJ2-1
CDR3 protein: CASSLAGTSEVF

V gene: TRBV28
CDR3 length: 16
J gene: TRBJ2-1
CDR3 protein: CASSPSAATRYNEQFF

V gene: TRBV15
CDR3 length: 13
J gene: TRBJ2-7
CDR3 protein: CARLQERYAEQYF

V gene: TRBV7-2
CDR3 length: 15
J gene: TRBJ2-7
CDR3 protein: CASSFGGGRSYEQYF

V gene: TRBV5-1
CDR3 length: 14
J gene: TRBJ2-7
CDR3 protein: CASSSGTGAYEQYF

V gene: TRBV5-1
CDR3 length: 13
J gene: TRBJ1-2
CDR3 protein: CASSPDSSYGYTF

V gene: TRBV12-3/TRBV12-4
CDR3 length: 13
J gene: TRBJ1-4
CDR3 protein: CASVNGEREKLFF

V gene: TRBV6-5
CDR3 length: 16
J gene: TRBJ2-1
CDR3 protein: CASSYARSRAATEQFF

V gene: TRBV29-1
CDR3 length: 14
J gene: TRBJ2-7
CDR3 protein: CSGAQGGSSYEQYF

V gene: TRBV3-1
CDR3 length: 17
J gene: TRBJ2-4
CDR3 protein: CASSPAFYSIAKNIQYF

V gene: TRBV6-2/TRBV6-3
CDR3 length: 13
J gene: TRBJ1-5
CDR3 protein: CASSWTGFQPQHF

V gene: TRBV6-1
CDR3 length: 13
J gene: TRBJ2-5
CDR3 protein: CASSSEGGQTQYF

V gene: TRBV5-6
CDR3 length: 12
J gene: TRBJ1-1
CDR3 protein: CASSLGREEAFF

V gene: TRBV10-3
CDR3 length: 14
J gene: TRBJ2-3
CDR3 protein: CAISDFSGMDTQYF

V gene: TRBV12-3/TRBV12-4
CDR3 length: 15
J gene: TRBJ2-3
CDR3 protein: CASSFRQADTDTQYF

V gene: TRBV11-2
CDR3 length: 15
J gene: TRBJ1-2
CDR3 protein: CASSLDALSGQGYTF

V gene: TRBV7-8
CDR3 length: 15
J gene: TRBJ2-7
CDR3 protein: CASSLQGQGWGEQYF

V gene: TRBV10-3
CDR3 length: 15
J gene: TRBJ2-4
CDR3 protein: CAISESVSQRNIQYF

V gene: TRBV20-1
CDR3 length: 13
J gene: TRBJ1-1
CDR3 protein: CSANAQQNTEAFF

V gene: TRBV6-5
CDR3 length: 15
J gene: TRBJ2-5
CDR3 protein: CASSYSRSGGETQYF

V gene: TRBV5-1
CDR3 length: 13
J gene: TRBJ1-2
CDR3 protein: CASSLGPPGGYTF

V gene: TRBV5-1
CDR3 length: 15
J gene: TRBJ2-1
CDR3 protein: CASSPGLADVNEQFF

V gene: TRBV5-1
CDR3 length: 15
J gene: TRBJ1-1
CDR3 protein: CASSLQGGMNTEAFF

V gene: TRBV11-2
CDR3 length: 15
J gene: TRBJ2-5
CDR3 protein: CASSLDAGATETQYF

V gene: TRBV6-5
CDR3 length: 15
J gene: TRBJ1-1
CDR3 protein: CASSPPDVRNTEAFF

V gene: TRBV10-3
CDR3 length: 15
J gene: TRBJ2-7
CDR3 protein: CAISESQGISYEQYF